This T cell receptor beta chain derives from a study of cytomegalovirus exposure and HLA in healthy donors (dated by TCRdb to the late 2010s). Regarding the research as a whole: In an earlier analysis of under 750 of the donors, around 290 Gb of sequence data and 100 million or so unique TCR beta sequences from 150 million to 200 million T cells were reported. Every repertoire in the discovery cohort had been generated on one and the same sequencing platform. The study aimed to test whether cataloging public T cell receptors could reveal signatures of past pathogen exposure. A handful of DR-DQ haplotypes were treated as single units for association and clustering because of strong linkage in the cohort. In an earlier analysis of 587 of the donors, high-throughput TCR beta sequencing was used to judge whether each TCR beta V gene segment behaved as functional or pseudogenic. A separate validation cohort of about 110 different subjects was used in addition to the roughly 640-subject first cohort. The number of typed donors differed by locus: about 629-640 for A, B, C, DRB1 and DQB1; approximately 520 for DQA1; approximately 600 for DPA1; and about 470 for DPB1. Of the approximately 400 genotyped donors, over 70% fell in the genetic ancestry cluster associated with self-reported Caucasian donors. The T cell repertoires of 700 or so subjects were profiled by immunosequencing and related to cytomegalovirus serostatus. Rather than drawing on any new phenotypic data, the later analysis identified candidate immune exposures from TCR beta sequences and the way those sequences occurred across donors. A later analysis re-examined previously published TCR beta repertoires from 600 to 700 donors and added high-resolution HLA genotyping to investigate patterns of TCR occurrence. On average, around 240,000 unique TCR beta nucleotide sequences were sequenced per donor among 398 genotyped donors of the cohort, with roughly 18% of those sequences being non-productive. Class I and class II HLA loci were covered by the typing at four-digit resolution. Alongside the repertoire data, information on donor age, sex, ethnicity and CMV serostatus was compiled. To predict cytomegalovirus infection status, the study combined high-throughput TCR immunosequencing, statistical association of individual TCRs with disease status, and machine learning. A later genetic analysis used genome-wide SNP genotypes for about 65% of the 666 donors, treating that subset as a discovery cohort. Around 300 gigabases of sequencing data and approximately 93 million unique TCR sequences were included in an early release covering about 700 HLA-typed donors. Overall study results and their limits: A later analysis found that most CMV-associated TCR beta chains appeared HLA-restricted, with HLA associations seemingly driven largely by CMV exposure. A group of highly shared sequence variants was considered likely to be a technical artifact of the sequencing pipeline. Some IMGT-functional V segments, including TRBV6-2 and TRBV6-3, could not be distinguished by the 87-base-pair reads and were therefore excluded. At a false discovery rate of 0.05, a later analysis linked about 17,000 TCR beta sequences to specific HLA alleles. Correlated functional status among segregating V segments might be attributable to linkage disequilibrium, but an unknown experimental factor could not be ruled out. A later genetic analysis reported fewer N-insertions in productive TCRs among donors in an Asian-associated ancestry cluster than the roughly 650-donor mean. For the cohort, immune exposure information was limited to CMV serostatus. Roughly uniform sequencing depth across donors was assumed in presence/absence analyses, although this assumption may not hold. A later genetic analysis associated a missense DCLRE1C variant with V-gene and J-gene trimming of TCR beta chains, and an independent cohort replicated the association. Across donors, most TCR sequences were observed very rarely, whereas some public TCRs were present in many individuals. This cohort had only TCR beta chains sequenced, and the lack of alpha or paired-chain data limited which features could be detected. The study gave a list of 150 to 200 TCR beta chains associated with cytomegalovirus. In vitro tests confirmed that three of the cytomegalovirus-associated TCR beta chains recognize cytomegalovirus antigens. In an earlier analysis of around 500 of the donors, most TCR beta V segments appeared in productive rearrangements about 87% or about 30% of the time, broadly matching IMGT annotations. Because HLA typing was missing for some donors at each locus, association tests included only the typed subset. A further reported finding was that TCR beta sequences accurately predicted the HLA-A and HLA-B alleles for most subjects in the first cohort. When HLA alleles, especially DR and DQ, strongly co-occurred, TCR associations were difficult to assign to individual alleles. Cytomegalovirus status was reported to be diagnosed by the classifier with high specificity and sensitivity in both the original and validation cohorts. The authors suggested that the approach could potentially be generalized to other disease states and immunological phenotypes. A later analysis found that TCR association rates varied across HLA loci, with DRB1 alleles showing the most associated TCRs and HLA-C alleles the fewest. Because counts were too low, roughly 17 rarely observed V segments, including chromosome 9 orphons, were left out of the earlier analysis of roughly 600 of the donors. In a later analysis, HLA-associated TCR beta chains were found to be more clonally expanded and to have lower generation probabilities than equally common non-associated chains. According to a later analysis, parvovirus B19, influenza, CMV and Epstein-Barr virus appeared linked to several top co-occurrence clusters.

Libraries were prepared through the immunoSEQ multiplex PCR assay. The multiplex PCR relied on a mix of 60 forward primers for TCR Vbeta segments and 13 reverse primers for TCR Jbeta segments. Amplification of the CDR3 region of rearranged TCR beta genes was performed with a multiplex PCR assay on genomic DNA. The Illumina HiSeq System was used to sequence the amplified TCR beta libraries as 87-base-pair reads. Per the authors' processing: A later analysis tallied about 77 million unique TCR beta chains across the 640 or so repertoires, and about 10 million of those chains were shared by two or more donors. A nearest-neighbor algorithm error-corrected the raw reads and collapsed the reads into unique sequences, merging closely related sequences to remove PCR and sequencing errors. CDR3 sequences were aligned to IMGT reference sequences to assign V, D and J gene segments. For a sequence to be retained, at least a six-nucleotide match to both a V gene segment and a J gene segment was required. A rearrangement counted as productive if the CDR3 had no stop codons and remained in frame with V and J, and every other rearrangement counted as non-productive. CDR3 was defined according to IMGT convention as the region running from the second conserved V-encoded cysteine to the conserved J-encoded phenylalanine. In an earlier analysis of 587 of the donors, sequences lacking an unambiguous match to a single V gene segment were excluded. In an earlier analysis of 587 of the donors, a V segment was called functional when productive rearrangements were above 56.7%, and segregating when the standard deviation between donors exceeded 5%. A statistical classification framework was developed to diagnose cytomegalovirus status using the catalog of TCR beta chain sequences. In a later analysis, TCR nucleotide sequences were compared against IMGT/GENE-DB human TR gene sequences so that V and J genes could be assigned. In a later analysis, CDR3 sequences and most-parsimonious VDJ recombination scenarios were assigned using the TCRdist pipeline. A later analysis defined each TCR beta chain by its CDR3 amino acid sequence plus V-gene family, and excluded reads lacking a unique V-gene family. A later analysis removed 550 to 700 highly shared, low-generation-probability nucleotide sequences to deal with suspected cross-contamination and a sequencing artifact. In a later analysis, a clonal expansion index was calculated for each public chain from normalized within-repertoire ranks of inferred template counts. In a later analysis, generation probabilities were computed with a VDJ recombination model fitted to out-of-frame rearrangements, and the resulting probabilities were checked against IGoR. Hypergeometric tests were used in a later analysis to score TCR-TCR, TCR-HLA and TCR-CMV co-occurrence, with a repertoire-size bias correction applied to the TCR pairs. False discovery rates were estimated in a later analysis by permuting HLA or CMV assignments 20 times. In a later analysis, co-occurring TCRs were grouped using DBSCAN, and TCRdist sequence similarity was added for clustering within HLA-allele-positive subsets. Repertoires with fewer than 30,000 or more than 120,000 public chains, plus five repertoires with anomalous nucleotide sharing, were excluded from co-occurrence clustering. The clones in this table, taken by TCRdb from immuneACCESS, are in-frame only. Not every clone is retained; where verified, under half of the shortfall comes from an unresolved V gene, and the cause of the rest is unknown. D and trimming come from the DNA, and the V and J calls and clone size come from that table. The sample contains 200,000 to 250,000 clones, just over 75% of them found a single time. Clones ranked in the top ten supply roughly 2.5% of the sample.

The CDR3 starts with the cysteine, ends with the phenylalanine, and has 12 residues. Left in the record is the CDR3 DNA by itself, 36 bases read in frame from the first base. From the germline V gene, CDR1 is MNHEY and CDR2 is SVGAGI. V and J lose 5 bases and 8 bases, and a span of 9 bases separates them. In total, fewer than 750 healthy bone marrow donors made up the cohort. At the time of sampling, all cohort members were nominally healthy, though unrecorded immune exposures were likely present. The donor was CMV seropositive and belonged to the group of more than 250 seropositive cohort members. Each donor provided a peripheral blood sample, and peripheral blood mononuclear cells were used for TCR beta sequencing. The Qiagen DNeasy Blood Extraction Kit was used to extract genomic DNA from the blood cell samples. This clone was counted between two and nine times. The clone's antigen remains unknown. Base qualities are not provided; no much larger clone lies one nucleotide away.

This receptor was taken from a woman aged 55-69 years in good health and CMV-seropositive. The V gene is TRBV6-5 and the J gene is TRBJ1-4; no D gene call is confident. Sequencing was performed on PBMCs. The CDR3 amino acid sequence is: CASSRPGEKLFF. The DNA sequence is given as TGTGCCAGCAGTAGACCGGGAGAAAAACTGTTTTTT.